A single T cell receptor beta chain is shown here with its context. Its cognate antigen has yet to be identified. No qualities accompany the bases; no much larger clone lies one base away. These data are taken from a study of T cell responses to AZD1222 COVID-19 vaccine (dated by TCRdb to 2020 to 2023). For context, the study as a whole: A total of just over 230 trial participants underwent TCR sequencing, of whom about 210 received two doses of AZD1222 and some 26 received two doses of the MenACWY control vaccine. Enrollment into the trials was organized by age into subgroups of 18-55, 56-69 and 70-plus years, and those subgroups contained roughly 150, 30 and 60 TCR-sequenced participants, respectively.

The CDR3 regions of human TCRbeta chains were analyzed by immunosequencing. Turning to the authors' computational methods: TCRs in the repertoires were matched against a reference library of SARS-CoV-2-specific TCRs that had been generated with the MIRA antigen-specificity platform. Breadth was defined as the fraction of unique TCRs that were SARS-CoV-2-associated, and depth was defined as the fraction of total T cells that were SARS-CoV-2-associated. Each spike-specific TCR was assigned to its reactive spike region and to a CD4 or CD8 class using the MIRA data. Log10-transformed breadth and depth values were compared by one-way ANOVA with Sidak's multiple comparisons tests. Entries here come from immuneACCESS through TCRdb and include only in-frame sequences with V and J called. Some clones fail to appear in such tables; in the studies checked, an unresolved V gene covers under half of the shortfall, and the cause of the remainder is unknown. V, J and clone size reflect that table, while D and trimming were determined from the DNA. This sample has some 130,000 clones in its table, and about nine tenths of those were observed once. Approximately 19% of the sample is held by the ten biggest clonotypes.

This specimen's time point label, per the study, means: baseline before first vaccination. Read against the paper, the sample's treatment or condition label means: meningococcal conjugate vaccine given as trial control. Vaccinee samples were obtained from the UK trials COV001 and COV002, which included a single-blind randomized controlled phase 2/3 trial of AZD1222 (ChAdOx1 nCoV-19) in healthy adults. For TCRbeta chain sequencing, PBMC samples were collected from trial participants at day 0 and at day 28 after the second dose. The germline V gene yields MNHEY for CDR1 and SVGAGI for CDR2. V is shortened by 4 bases, J by 2 bases, and the region joining them spans 15 bases. Including cysteine and phenylalanine, the CDR3 has 15 amino acids. CDR3 DNA is the only sequence kept; it has 45 bases, read in frame from the first base. Results and caveats for the whole study, not just this receptor: The vaccine-associated CD4 TCRs covered the entire spike protein, and the dominant responses fell in regions 160-218 and 743-854. The 56-69-year group was small, and its depth increase did not reach significance, likely because of low power. After two AZD1222 doses, spike-specific TCR breadth and depth were significantly higher than at day 0 and than in MenACWY recipients. Only five to seven AZD1222 recipients were SARS-CoV-2 seropositive at baseline, limiting conclusions about previously exposed vaccinees. Participants were mostly white British, with more females than males. The authors suggested clonal diversity may have been underestimated. No day 14 peak-response samples were available, so repertoires were characterized only after the peak T cell response. Reportedly, almost half of the unique spike-specific TCRs recognized epitopes lying outside the regions that are mutated in the B.1.351 and B.1.1.7 variants.

The specimen was peripheral blood, collected on day 0 of MenACWY control vaccination. This TCR came from an adult in good health. The rearrangement joined TRBV6-5 to TRBJ2-7, with TRBD1 tentatively as D gene (5 bases match). The DNA sequence is given as TGTGCCAGCAGTTCCACCTCAACAGGAGCCTACGAGCAGTACTTC. Translated, this is CASSSTSTGAYEQYF.